Below, one T cell receptor (beta chain) is given with its context. Germline V CDR1 and CDR2: SGHRS, YFSETQ. V shed 1 base, J shed 4 bases, and the junction held 3 bases outside the gene matches. The CDR3 has 15 residues. This sample was taken from a study of control samples from healthy donors and cancer patients. Assay: immunoSEQ multiplex PCR; the TCRdb copy retains only in-frame clones and omits some. The repertoire consists of 190,000 or so clones, with over 85% occurring once and the leading ten covering roughly 1.5%. V usage is TRBV5-1 and J usage is TRBJ1-1, with TRBD1 identical over 11 bases. The specimen sequenced was blood. The TCR was taken from a man between 18 and 29 years old in good health. In DNA, the CDR3 is TGCGCCAGCAGCTTGCAAGGGACAGGGGGCACTGAAGCTTTCTTT. Translation: CASSLQGTGGTEAFF.